This entry features one T cell receptor (beta chain) sequence. What antigen it recognizes has not been identified. Within one base of it there is no much larger clone, and no base qualities were kept. In the ophthalmopathy patients, disease was moderately to severely active, with a Clinical Activity Score of 3 or more, a NOSPECS grade of 4 or more, and a duration of less than 3 months. Any patient with an uncontrolled infection, another autoimmune disease, pregnancy or lactation was excluded. Diagnoses relied on clinical symptoms, serum thyroxine and TRAb, thyroid ultrasound and orbital computed tomography. PBMCs were isolated from about 10 ml of fresh peripheral blood by Ficoll-Paque density gradient centrifugation. Total RNA was extracted with Trizol reagent, and quality was checked on an Agilent 2100 Bioanalyzer. The TCR beta CDR3 regions were amplified from RNA transcripts. A first-round RT-PCR of the TCR CDR3 used the HTBI primer set with the Qiagen OneStep RT-PCR kit. Libraries were constructed in a second round of multiplex PCR, after which size selection and purification were performed. Sequencing of the libraries was done on an Illumina HiSeq2000 using paired-end 100 bp reads. In the source study's methods: SOAPnuke was used to process the raw data, throwing out any read that contained adapters or uncalled bases, had a mean Phred below 15, or lacked an exact constant-primer or identifier match. High-quality paired reads were merged using COPE v1.2.5, and each unique nucleotide sequence was defined as a clonotype. MiTCR v1.1 was used to align clonotypes to the IMGT TRBV, TRBD and TRBJ reference segments. Analysis was restricted to V-J combinations with a frequency above 0.0001, which covered 99.2% of repertoires. The TCS score was defined as F50 (clonal expansion) divided by E x V (chaos), with BLOSUM62-based TCRdist calculated between CDR3 peptides within each V-J. Welch's t-statistics and random forest reduced 500 to 550 V-J features to 10 to 15, which were used in a naive Bayes classifier (R e1071). TCRdb redid the processing of the public reads, applying fastp at Q25 and MiXCR, and retained in-frame beta chains. Records with the same CDR3 protein are collapsed into one entry carrying the most frequent genes and DNA. TCRdb assigned the V and J calls; the authors' analysis was not used. The sample table shows 250,000 to 350,000 distinct CDR3 sequences, and around 20% are seen once. Of the sample, around 64% falls within the top ten clones.

The entry originates in a study of T cells in Graves' hyperthyroidism and ophthalmopathy (dated by TCRdb to the late 2010s). About the full investigation: Peripheral blood was collected at initial diagnosis, before any treatment. TCR V-J signatures able to tell the groups apart were searched for in a discovery cohort of approximately 95 patients, of whom more than 40 had Graves' ophthalmopathy and about 60 had stable Graves' hyperthyroidism. Prospective prediction of ophthalmopathy was tested in an independent validation cohort consisting of 18 to 20 hyperthyroidism patients and some 16 patients who later progressed to ophthalmopathy. The approximately 97 discovery patients were randomly divided into training and test sets at a 7:3 ratio. The study also compared thyroid tissue and blood T-cell repertoires from more than 5 Graves' hyperthyroidism patients. After sampling, hyperthyroidism patients received methimazole starting at 30 mg daily, and ophthalmopathy patients received high-dose intravenous methylprednisolone. The paper describes TCR Vbeta CDR3 sequencing of 140 or so peripheral blood samples, made up of roughly 40 ophthalmopathy patients, roughly 80 hyperthyroidism patients and 17 progressor patients. The paper's findings and limits, for the study overall: Blood samples also contained most of the expanded thyroid clonotypes (frequency above 0.001), which suggests that blood repertoires may reflect thyroid immune responses. In validation, progression to ophthalmopathy was predicted by the model with nearly 71% sensitivity and around 75% specificity, a median of approximately 7.1 months before onset. Sample size was not statistically predetermined, and investigators were not blinded to group allocation. A 13 V-J signature model separated ophthalmopathy from stable hyperthyroidism, with roughly 88% sensitivity and 81.08% specificity in cross-validation and 80%/75% in testing.

The CDR3 runs 15 residues from the cysteine to the phenylalanine. Only CDR3 DNA remains: 45 bases, in frame from the first base. CDR1 and CDR2 (LNHDA, SQIVND) derive from the germline V gene (reference sequence). V gives up 7 bases and J gives up 0 bases, and the segment between their germline ends measures 15 bases. This receptor was obtained from a man aged 30 to 45 with Graves' ophthalmopathy. The rearranged chain carries TRBV19 and TRBJ1-2; TRBD1 could be the D gene, as 5 bases match. Sequenced: blood. The CDR3 protein: CASMLQPRANYGYTF. The DNA sequence reads TGTGCCAGTATGCTTCAACCCAGGGCTAACTATGGCTACACCTTC.